This T cell receptor beta chain came from a study of T-cell reconstitution after alpha-beta-depleted transplantation in children. During its preparation, the TCRbeta library received unique molecular identifiers. MiXCR, applied by TCRdb to the PCR reads, yields one record per CDR3 protein. The data show about 610,000 distinct CDR3 sequences, with roughly a tenth seen just once and approximately 4.1% held by the top ten. The CDR3 consists of 14 residues. V was pared by 0 bases and J by 0 bases, with 5 bases between. The sequence derives from a human donor who donated a stem cell graft to a child with acute myeloid leukemia. The V call is TRBV12-3 or TRBV12-4, the J call TRBJ1-1, with D hard to call. The material sequenced was PBMCs from the stem cell graft donor, taken from the stem cell graft. The chain's CDR3 is CASSLAPVNTEAFF. The CDR3 bases are TGTGCCAGCAGTTTAGCCCCAGTGAACACTGAAGCTTTCTTT.